What follows describes a single T cell receptor beta chain. PCR used 60 Vbeta primers and 13 Jbeta primers. Libraries were prepared by immunoSEQ multiplex PCR; TCRdb keeps only in-frame clonotypes and omits some of them. The table shows about 96,000 clones, with about 70% occurring only once. Germline V gives CDR1 SGHRS, CDR2 YFSETQ. The CDR3 is made up of 14 amino acids. The ends were cut back, 4 bases at V and 2 bases at J, with 9 bases in the middle. This sample was taken from a study of cytomegalovirus exposure and HLA in healthy donors. The genes are TRBV5-1 and TRBJ2-2; a possible D gene is TRBD1 (5 bases). The clonotype was recovered from a female donor in good health and CMV-seropositive. Source material: PBMCs. CDR3 nucleotide sequence: TGCGCCAGCAGCATTGACAGAAACACCGGGGAGCTGTTTTTT. Its protein product is CASSIDRNTGELFF. The full variable domain, completed using reference TRBV5-1 and TRBJ2-2, is KAGVTQTPRYLIKTRGQQVTLSCSPISGHRSVSWYQQTPGQGLQFLFEYFSETQRNKGNFPGRFSGRQFSNSRSEMNVSTLELGDSALYLCASSIDRNTGELFFGEGSRLTVL.